This entry features one T cell receptor (beta chain) sequence. Its binding antigen is unknown. Base qualities are missing; no much larger clone stands one base away. From the cysteine up to the phenylalanine, the CDR3 has a length of 14 residues. The entry retains the CDR3 DNA only, 42 bases that are in frame from base 1. Trimming takes 5 bases from V and 3 bases from J, and the germline ends sit 11 bases apart. CDR1 and CDR2, looked up from the germline V gene (reference sequence), are SEHNR and FQNEAQ. This entry is derived from a study of T cell changes during pregnancy in multiple sclerosis (dated by TCRdb to between 2018 and 2021). The study in broad terms: In women with multiple sclerosis, the researchers looked at how the T cell repertoire shifted as pregnancy progressed.

The library was built by means of the immunoSEQ multiplex PCR assay. Held by TCRdb, this immuneACCESS table contains in-frame sequences only and omits some clones. Under half of the omission traces to an unresolved V gene where checked; the cause of the rest is unknown. This sample has 38,000 or so clones in its table, and about 92% of those were observed once. The ten largest clones represent about 1.2% of the sample. This chain joins TRBV7-9 to TRBJ2-1; no D segment can be confidently identified. The input for sequencing was peripheral blood, taken before pregnancy. The TCR was taken from a female donor with multiple sclerosis, enrolled in a pregnancy study. CDR3 region: CASSADSFYNEQFF. The sequence in DNA is TGTGCCAGCAGCGCCGACTCCTTCTACAATGAGCAGTTCTTC. The full variable domain, completed from the reference TRBV7-9 and TRBJ2-1 proteins outside the CDR3, reads DTGVSQNPRHKITKRGQNVTFRCDPISEHNRLYWYRQTLGQGPEFLTYFQNEAQLEKSRLLSDRFSAERPKGSFSTLEIQRTEQGDSAMYLCASSADSFYNEQFFGPGTRLTVL.